The 12 T cell receptor beta chains reported below all come from one sample, sequenced in a study of siplizumab effects on memory and regulatory T cells. TCRdb's copy holds only in-frame clones and misses some; the assay was immunoSEQ multiplex PCR. This table has some 70,000 clones, about 87% appearing once. Sample: Tregs sorted from blood. The receptors were sampled from a human donor in good health.

The DNA for the CDR3 is TGTGCCTGGAAAGTACCCCCCAGGGAGCTCTATGGCTACACCTTC. This codes for CAWKVPPRELYGYTF. This chain connects TRBV30 to TRBJ1-2, with a tentative D call TRBD1 (5 bases). V lost 4 bases and J 4 bases, leaving 19 bases between the germline ends. Germline V CDR1 and CDR2: GTSNPN, SVGIG (reference sequence). This CDR3 comprises 15 residues.

The gene calls are TRBV7-2 and TRBJ1-1; the D is unclear. Looked up from germline, CDR1 is SGHTA and CDR2 is FQGNSA. The CDR3 sequence is 14 residues long. Trimming cost V 2 bases and J 1 base, with 8 bases left between them. CDR3 coding DNA: TGTGCCAGCAGCTTACGGTGGGGGAACACTGAAGCTTTCTTT. Translating gives CASSLRWGNTEAFF.

J is TRBJ2-1 and V is TRBV6-5; D is undetermined. Germline CDR1 and CDR2: MNHEY and SVGAGI. The CDR3 consists of 14 residues. V lost 8 bases and J 4 bases, leaving 15 bases between the germline ends. CDR3 loop: CASAAHRAYNEQFF. CDR3 DNA sequence: TGTGCCAGCGCCGCCCACCGGGCTTACAATGAGCAGTTCTTC.

The chain recombines TRBV6-5 with TRBJ2-3; perhaps TRBD2 as D (6 bases). CDR3 length: 13 amino acids. Germline loops: CDR1 MNHEY, CDR2 SVGAGI. Trimming shortened V by 8 bases and J by 8 bases, and 17 bases separated the two germline ends. CDR3 sequence reads: CASSDGTGGTQYF. CDR3 in DNA: TGTGCCAGCTCCGATGGGACTGGTGGTACGCAGTATTTT.

This clone was counted a single time. J is TRBJ2-7 and V is TRBV5-6, with D perhaps TRBD2 (5 bases). The CDR3 runs 15 residues. Per germline, CDR1 SGHDT and CDR2 YYEEEE. V lost 3 bases and J lost 6, with 19 bases in between. In nucleotides, the CDR3 is TGTGCCAGCAGCTCGGGGATGTTAGTTTTAGGCGAGCAGTACTTC. This encodes CASSSGMLVLGEQYF.

The chain's CDR3 is CASSLRPNSYEQYF. In DNA form, the CDR3 reads TGTGCCAGCTCTCTGAGGCCCAATTCGTACGAGCAGTACTTC. V is TRBV6-5 and J is TRBJ2-7; D is ambiguous. V lost 8 bases to trimming and J lost 4 bases, with 18 bases between them. The CDR3 sequence is 14 residues long. Germline CDR1 reads MNHEY; CDR2 reads SVGAGI.

This clone was seen once. This chain joins TRBV6-1 and TRBJ1-2; D is undetermined. The CDR3 length is 15 residues. Trimming removed 2 bases at V and 7 bases at J, with 17 bases between. Germline V gene lookup returns CDR1 MNHNS and CDR2 SASEGT. CDR3 protein: CASSETSLATIGYTF. The CDR3 nucleotides are TGTGCCAGCAGTGAAACGAGCCTAGCAACGATTGGCTACACCTTC.

The chain uses TRBV2 and TRBJ2-7; 8 positions match TRBD1. V lost 7 bases and J lost 2; bases outside the gene matches: 7. CDR1 is SNHLY and CDR2 is FYNNEI in the germline V gene. CDR3 size: 14 residues. In DNA, the CDR3 is TGTGCCAGCAATGAGGTACAGGGGGCCTACGAGCAGTACTTC. This translates into CASNEVQGAYEQYF.

In nucleotides, the CDR3 is TGTGCCAGCAGCTTAGCTGAGACCCAGTACTTC. Translating gives CASSLAETQYF. The J gene is TRBJ2-5, the V gene TRBV7-2; D is ambiguous. CDR1 SGHTA and CDR2 FQGNSA come from the germline V gene. The CDR3 length is 11 residues. V gave up 0 bases and J gave up 5 bases, with 1 base separating them.

The chain combines TRBV20-1 with TRBJ1-1; D is unclear. This CDR3 region has 11 residues. Germline V lookup: CDR1 DFQATT, CDR2 SNEGSKA (reference sequence). The ends were cut back, 7 bases at V and 1 base at J, with 7 bases in the middle. DNA for the CDR3: TGCAGTGGGGCTTCGAACACTGAAGCTTTCTTT. Amino acid sequence: CSGASNTEAFF.

The V call is TRBV27, the J call TRBJ2-1, with 8 bases identical to TRBD2. The CDR3 loop spans 15 amino acids. The J segment lost 4 bases and the V segment lost 3 bases, leaving 5 bases of the junction unmatched. Looked up from germline, CDR1 is MNHEY and CDR2 is SMNVEV (reference sequence). CDR3 sequence reads: CASSFGVAGYNEQFF. DNA of the CDR3: TGTGCCAGCAGTTTCGGGGTAGCGGGGTACAATGAGCAGTTCTTC.

The J gene is TRBJ2-7, the V gene TRBV7-9; 15 bases fit TRBD2. V shed 4 bases, J shed 0 bases, and the junction held 4 bases outside the gene matches. This CDR3 spans 17 amino acids. The germline gives CDR1 SEHNR, CDR2 FQNEAQ (reference sequence). The CDR3 spells CASSSGLAGGLSYEQYF. The CDR3 bases are TGTGCCAGCAGCTCGGGACTAGCGGGAGGCCTCTCCTACGAGCAGTACTTC.